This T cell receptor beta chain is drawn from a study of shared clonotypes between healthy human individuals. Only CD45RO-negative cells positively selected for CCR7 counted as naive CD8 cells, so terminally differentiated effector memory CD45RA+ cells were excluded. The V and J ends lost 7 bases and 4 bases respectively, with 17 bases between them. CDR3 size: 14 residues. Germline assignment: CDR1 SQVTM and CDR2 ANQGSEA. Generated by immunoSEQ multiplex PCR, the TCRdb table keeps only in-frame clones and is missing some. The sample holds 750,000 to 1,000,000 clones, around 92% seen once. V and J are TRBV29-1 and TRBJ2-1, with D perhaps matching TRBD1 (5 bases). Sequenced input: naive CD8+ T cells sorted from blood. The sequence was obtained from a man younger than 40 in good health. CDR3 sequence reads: CSAHDRGNYNEQFF. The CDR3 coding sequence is TGCAGCGCCCACGATAGGGGTAATTACAATGAGCAGTTCTTC.